These 28 T cell receptor beta chains share one sample of origin, sequenced in a study of shared clonotypes between healthy human individuals. The method was immunoSEQ multiplex PCR; TCRdb's version includes in-frame clones alone and lacks a portion of them. The sample records about 700,000 clones, around two thirds being singletons. The sample consisted of memory CD4+ T cells sorted from blood. Sample subset: CD45RA-negative fraction. All receptors derive from a woman aged 30 to 39 in good health.

V is TRBV6-5 and J is TRBJ1-2; D remains ambiguous. The V end lost 7 bases, the J end lost 2 bases, and 17 bases lay between the germline ends. This CDR3 is 15 amino acids long. CDR1 MNHEY and CDR2 SVGAGI come from the germline V gene. The CDR3 DNA follows: TGTGCCAGCACCCTACGGGCGGACGGGAACTATGGCTACACCTTC. It yields the protein CASTLRADGNYGYTF.

The chain couples TRBV11-3 to TRBJ1-1; D gene ambiguous. V was cut by 5 bases and J by 5 bases, with 18 bases left in between. The germline V gene has CDR1 SGHNT and CDR2 YENEEA. The CDR3 is made up of 15 amino acids. CDR3: CASSTSPTYLTEAFF. For the CDR3, the DNA is TGTGCCAGCAGCACTAGCCCCACTTATCTTACTGAAGCTTTCTTT.

J is TRBJ1-5 and V is TRBV20-1; D is undetermined. The CDR3 is 11 residues long. CDR1 and CDR2 from the germline V gene are DFQATT and SNEGSKA (reference sequence). V was clipped by 7 bases and J by 0 bases, with 4 bases between them. For the CDR3, the DNA is TGCAGTGTTGGTAGCAATCAGCCCCAGCATTTT. Its translation: CSVGSNQPQHF.

The rearrangement joins TRBV28 to TRBJ2-7, with D possibly matching TRBD2 (5 bases). The ends were cut back, 2 bases at V and 13 bases at J, with 15 bases in the middle. Germline-derived CDR1 and CDR2 are MDHEN and SYDVKM. The CDR3 is 12 residues long. The DNA for the CDR3 is TGTGCCAGCAGTTTAACCCCGGGAAGCCCCTACTTC. Protein product: CASSLTPGSPYF.

This rearrangement joins TRBV15 to TRBJ2-7, with 11 bases matching TRBD1. The CDR3 length is 15 residues. Trimming cost V 3 bases and J 7 bases; bases outside gene matches: 8. From germline, CDR1 is LNHNV and CDR2 YYDKDF (reference sequence). The CDR3 here is CATSSPDRGLGEQYF. The CDR3 DNA is TGTGCCACCAGCAGTCCGGACAGGGGGCTGGGAGAGCAGTACTTC. The complete variable domain, with remaining parts taken from reference TRBV15 and TRBJ2-7, reads DAMVIQNPRYQVTQFGKPVTLSCSQTLNHNVMYWYQQKSSQAPKLLFHYYDKDFNNEADTPDNFQSRRPNTSFCFLDIRSPGLGDTAMYLCATSSPDRGLGEQYFGPGTRLTVT.

The V call is TRBV5-4, the J call TRBJ2-2, with 8 positions matching TRBD1. The V gene's germline CDR1 is SGHNT and CDR2 YYREEE (reference sequence). CDR3 length: 17 amino acids. The J segment lost 1 base and the V segment lost 2 bases, leaving 7 bases of the junction unmatched. The CDR3 protein is CASSLPNGQGNTGELFF. CDR3 nucleotide sequence: TGTGCCAGCAGCTTACCAAACGGACAGGGGAACACCGGGGAGCTGTTTTTT.

With regard to this clone: In the same sample, other DNA sequences code for this CDR3. The chain joins TRBV7-9 to TRBJ2-2; D gene ambiguous. This CDR3 comprises 15 residues. V was clipped by 6 bases and J by 3 bases, with 14 bases between them. The germline CDR1 and CDR2 sequences are SEHNR and FQNEAQ (reference sequence). CDR3 protein: CASSPRLGYTGELFF. Written as DNA, the CDR3 is TGTGCCAGCAGTCCACGCTTGGGGTACACCGGGGAGCTGTTTTTT. Variable domain in full (rest from reference TRBV7-9 and TRBJ2-2): DTGVSQNPRHKITKRGQNVTFRCDPISEHNRLYWYRQTLGQGPEFLTYFQNEAQLEKSRLLSDRFSAERPKGSFSTLEIQRTEQGDSAMYLCASSPRLGYTGELFFGEGSRLTVL.

The rearrangement links TRBV6-5 to TRBJ1-1; tentative D call: TRBD1 (5 bases). V lost 6 bases, J lost 0 bases, and 8 bases lay in between. CDR1 and CDR2 (germline): MNHEY, SVGAGI. The CDR3 length is 13 residues. CDR3 bases: TGTGCCAGCAGCCCGACAGTGAACACTGAAGCTTTCTTT. This sequence encodes CASSPTVNTEAFF.

The genes are TRBV23-1 and TRBJ1-5, with 8 bases lining up with TRBD1. TRBV23-1 belongs to the ORF category, with a function that is uncertain. V lost 4 bases to trimming and J lost 1 base; unmatched junction nucleotides: 12. The CDR3 extends over 18 amino acids. Written as DNA, the CDR3 is TGCGCCAGCAGTCCCTATCCTCGGACAGGGTCGAGCAATCAGCCCCAGCATTTT. Amino acids: CASSPYPRTGSSNQPQHF.

The chain uses TRBV5-1 and TRBJ1-2; the D is unclear. The CDR3 runs 8 residues. Trimming cost V 9 bases and J 4 bases, with 1 base left between them. Germline lookup yields CDR1 SGHRS and CDR2 YFSETQ. The CDR3: CATYGYTF. In DNA, the CDR3 is TGCGCCACCTATGGCTACACCTTC. The variable domain in full, with the rest retrieved from reference TRBV5-1 and TRBJ1-2, is KAGVTQTPRYLIKTRGQQVTLSCSPISGHRSVSWYQQTPGQGLQFLFEYFSETQRNKGNFPGRFSGRQFSNSRSEMNVSTLELGDSALYLCATYGYTFGSGTRLTVV.

The chain joins TRBV18 to TRBJ2-7; D ambiguous. The CDR3 extends over 16 amino acids. Germline lookup yields CDR1 KGHSH and CDR2 LQKENI. V was pared by 0 bases and J by 4 bases, with 16 bases between. CDR3 sequence reads: CASSPPKIAASYEQYF. The CDR3 nucleotides read TGTGCCAGCTCACCACCGAAAATAGCAGCTAGTTACGAGCAGTACTTC.

This clone was seen only a few times. The V call is TRBV7-2, the J call TRBJ2-1, with 10 positions matching TRBD2. The CDR3 has 16 amino acids. CDR1 SGHTA and CDR2 FQGNSA come from the germline V gene. V shed 2 bases and J 2 bases; nucleotides not matched to a gene: 3. This CDR3 reads CASSLLAGVTYNEQFF. The DNA of the CDR3 is TGTGCCAGCAGCTTACTAGCGGGAGTTACCTACAATGAGCAGTTCTTC. The variable domain in full, with the rest retrieved from reference TRBV7-2 and TRBJ2-1, is GAGVSQSPSNKVTEKGKDVELRCDPISGHTALYWYRQSLGQGLEFLIYFQGNSAPDKSGLPSDRFSAERTGGSVSTLTIQRTQQEDSAVYLCASSLLAGVTYNEQFFGPGTRLTVL.

This clone has just a few counts. The chain combines TRBV25-1 with TRBJ2-1, with 8 bases that match TRBD1. This CDR3 comprises 15 residues. Unmatched junction bases numbered 15, after V lost 8 bases and J lost 9 bases. Germline lookup yields CDR1 MGHDK and CDR2 SYGVNS. CDR3 bases: TGTGCCAGCGCCCCGCCGGACAGGGTACCAGGTGAGCAGTTCTTC. Translating gives CASAPPDRVPGEQFF.

This chain's CDR3 is CASSRRVAGGPGVYNEQFF. The CDR3 bases are TGTGCCAGCAGCCGTAGGGTAGCGGGAGGGCCGGGAGTCTACAATGAGCAGTTCTTC. The chain recombines TRBV11-2 with TRBJ2-1; the match to TRBD2 covers 11 bases. Trimming cost V 5 bases and J 3 bases; bases outside gene matches: 15. The CDR3 sequence is 19 residues long. CDR1 is SGHAT, CDR2 FQNNGV, per germline.

Only a few counts were recorded for this clone. V is TRBV11-2 and J is TRBJ2-7; 14 bases align to TRBD2. Trimming at V came to 6 bases and at J to 2 bases, leaving 6 bases not matched to a gene. The CDR3 sequence is 16 residues long. The V gene's germline CDR1 is SGHAT and CDR2 FQNNGV. CDR3 sequence (DNA): TGTGCCAGCAGTCGGACTAGCGGGAGGAGACCCTACGAGCAGTACTTC. Translation: CASSRTSGRRPYEQYF.

V gene TRBV4-2 combines with J gene TRBJ2-3; D call uncertain. The V end was cut by 0 bases, the J end by 3 bases, with 7 bases between. The CDR3 has 14 residues. Germline lookup yields CDR1 LGHNA and CDR2 YNFKEQ. CDR3 residues: CASSQDVGTDTQYF. The CDR3 bases are TGTGCCAGCAGCCAAGACGTAGGGACAGATACGCAGTATTTT.

The rearrangement uses TRBV2 and TRBJ2-1, with 9 nucleotides matching TRBD1. CDR3 length: 15 amino acids. The trim removed 6 bases at V and 9 bases at J, leaving 12 bases unmatched. From germline, CDR1 is SNHLY and CDR2 FYNNEI. In DNA form, the CDR3 reads TGTGCCAGCAGCATGGACAGGGGACTGACAACTGAGCAGTTCTTC. Translation gives CASSMDRGLTTEQFF. The entire variable domain, with the rest obtained from reference TRBV2 and TRBJ2-1, is as follows: EPEVTQTPSHQVTQMGQEVILRCVPISNHLYFYWYRQILGQKVEFLVSFYNNEISEKSEIFDDQFSVERPDGSNFTLKIRSTKLEDSAMYFCASSMDRGLTTEQFFGPGTRLTVL.

Ten or more counts support this clone. For the CDR3, the DNA is TGTGCCAGCAGCCAAGAGCCACAAACCGGGACTAGCGTATGGGCCGGGGAGCTGTTTTTT. Its translation is CASSQEPQTGTSVWAGELFF. The V and J genes are TRBV4-2 and TRBJ2-2, with 10 bases matching TRBD2. CDR3 length: 20 amino acids. Trimming at V came to 0 bases and at J to 6 bases, leaving 16 bases not matched to a gene. Germline CDR1 LGHNA, CDR2 YNFKEQ.

The chain combines TRBV6-4 with TRBJ2-7; 14 bases line up with TRBD2. The CDR3 spans 19 residues. V shed 6 bases and J 6 bases; nucleotides not matched to a gene: 19. The V gene's germline CDR1 is MRHNA and CDR2 SNTAGT. DNA of the CDR3: TGTGCCAGCAGCCAACCGGGACTAGCGGGAGAGGCGGGTGGAAGCGAGCAGTACTTC. The encoded protein is CASSQPGLAGEAGGSEQYF.

The chain recombines TRBV1 with TRBJ2-1. TRBV1 is noted as a pseudogene. The CDR3 consists of 13 residues. In DNA, the CDR3 is TGCACCAGCAGCCCCCGGACGAATGATGAGCAGTTCTTC. This sequence encodes CTSSPRTNDEQFF.

The V gene is TRBV4-1, the J gene TRBJ2-7; weak D call: TRBD1 (7 bases). V was pared by 2 bases and J by 4 bases, with 15 bases between. The length of the CDR3 is 15 residues. The germline gives CDR1 MGHRA, CDR2 YSYEKL. In DNA, the CDR3 is TGCGCCAGCAGCCAAACCCAGGGGGGCTTATACGAGCAGTACTTC. It encodes CASSQTQGGLYEQYF.

The chain is built from TRBV10-3 and TRBJ1-1; possibly TRBD1 for D (6 bases). V lost 10 bases and J lost 2, with 17 bases in between. The CDR3 covers 14 residues. Germline CDR1 ENHRY, CDR2 SYGVKD. The CDR3 loop is CASRPRTDNTEAFF. The CDR3, as DNA: TGTGCCAGCCGGCCGAGGACAGATAACACTGAAGCTTTCTTT.

The J gene is TRBJ2-7, the V gene TRBV29-1; 9 bases align to TRBD1. The CDR3 runs to 14 residues. CDR1 is SQVTM and CDR2 is ANQGSEA in the germline V gene. Germline trimming cut 7 bases from V and 4 bases from J; bases unmatched to any gene: 11. In nucleotides, the CDR3 is TGCAGCGCAGCCACGGACAGGGGCGGTTACGAGCAGTACTTC. This gives the protein CSAATDRGGYEQYF.

V usage is TRBV19 and J usage is TRBJ2-3; 8 bases line up with TRBD2. The length of the CDR3 is 16 residues. Germline V CDR1 and CDR2: LNHDA, SQIVND (reference sequence). The V and J ends lost 5 bases and 5 bases, in that order; junction bases with no gene match: 12. The CDR3 protein is CASSASRSGGQDTQYF. The CDR3 coding sequence is TGTGCCAGTAGTGCCTCAAGGAGCGGGGGACAAGATACGCAGTATTTT.

In its sample, this clone was seen once. The chain links TRBV29-1 to TRBJ1-2, with no clear D. Between the trimmed V and J ends, which lost 1 base and 0 bases, there was a span of 18 bases. There are 17 residues in the CDR3. Germline lookup yields CDR1 SQVTM and CDR2 ANQGSEA. CDR3 in amino acids: CSVEGEFAPRANYGYTF. In nucleotides, the CDR3 is TGCAGCGTTGAAGGGGAGTTCGCCCCGAGGGCTAACTATGGCTACACCTTC.

Many counts were recorded for this clone. This chain connects TRBV29-1 to TRBJ1-5; TRBD1 aligns across 8 bases. V gave up 4 bases and J gave up 5 bases; unmatched junction bases: 7. The germline CDR1 and CDR2 sequences are SQVTM and ANQGSEA. The CDR3 spans 14 residues. The CDR3 protein is CSVGETGADQPQHF. The CDR3 nucleotides are TGCAGCGTTGGGGAGACAGGGGCCGATCAGCCCCAGCATTTT.

This chain links TRBV27 with TRBJ2-7, with D perhaps given as TRBD1 or TRBD2 (5 bases each). Germline CDR1 is MNHEY and CDR2 is SMNVEV (reference sequence). The CDR3 is 14 residues long. V dropped 5 bases and J dropped 6 bases, with 17 bases sitting between them. The CDR3 reads CASSITGTRPEQYF. CDR3 nucleotide sequence: TGTGCCAGCAGTATCACCGGGACCCGACCCGAGCAGTACTTC.

The CDR3 is CASIPRGLVYNEQFF. The DNA for the CDR3 is TGTGCCAGCATCCCTCGCGGACTGGTCTACAATGAGCAGTTCTTC. V gene TRBV6-1 combines with J gene TRBJ2-1; perhaps TRBD2 as D (5 bases). V was pared by 7 bases and J by 3 bases, with 16 bases between. Germline assignment: CDR1 MNHNS and CDR2 SASEGT. The CDR3 runs to 15 residues.